Described below is a single T cell receptor (beta chain) sequence and its context. Which antigen it targets is not known. No clone much larger than this one lies a single base away; base qualities are absent. Collaborating institutions collected whole blood in K2EDTA tubes following their own protocols. For TCRbeta analysis, collaborators shipped samples in one of three forms: frozen whole blood, isolated PBMCs, or DNA extracted from either of those sample types. Reading from cysteine to phenylalanine, the CDR3 counts 14 amino acids. Of the read, only the CDR3 DNA is kept; its 42 bases are in frame from base 1. Relative to germline, V is 8 bases shorter and J is 5 bases shorter, with 13 bases between their ends. CDR1 and CDR2, looked up from the germline V gene (reference sequence), are MNHEY and SMNVEV. The data are from a study of blood T cell repertoires in COVID-19 (dated by TCRdb to 2020 to 2022). The study in broad terms: Collaborator samples came from the United States, Italy and Spain and covered acute and convalescent phases of COVID-19. The material from the prospective study consisted of cDNA or gDNA derived from T cells, B-cell-depleted T cells, or PBMCs. The dataset comprised deeply sampled blood TCRbeta repertoires from subjects exposed to, actively infected with, or recovered from COVID-19. The repertoires were released in a freely available public database meant as a resource for research on the immune response to SARS-CoV-2. Samples came from the ongoing ImmuneRACE study (first 160 participants) plus 1,254 subjects from 6 global collaborators. A de-identified subject ID, COVID-19 status, age in years and sex were almost always included in the sample metadata. Where HLA class I and class II types were available, the types were taken from metadata supplied by the sample provider, not from assay-based typing. The paper as a whole reports these results and caveats: How much clinical and demographic metadata was included differed by source and by participant, and the metadata was provided uncurated.

TCRbeta CDR3 regions were amplified from genomic DNA by means of the immunoSEQ Assay, a bias-controlled multiplex PCR. Under the source paper's analysis protocol: Within the assay, amplification of reference gene primers was used to estimate how many nucleated cells each sample contained. Sequence reads were collapsed and filtered to measure the absolute abundance of every unique TCRbeta CDR3 rearrangement. Productive Simpson clonality was computed per sample as the square root of Simpson's diversity index over productive rearrangements. What TCRdb holds here is the immuneACCESS table cut down to in-frame rearrangements. Part of the clones is not present; checked against another copy, under half of the missing clones reflect an unresolved V gene, and the others are unexplained. That table gives V, J and clone size, and the DNA gave D and trimming. In this sample the table shows 97,000 or so clones, 85% to 90% of which occur a single time. The biggest ten clones account for roughly 3.1% of the sample.

This sequence originates from a man aged 45-65 years with active or convalescent COVID-19. Sequencing was performed on peripheral blood. The chain couples TRBV27 to TRBJ1-6, with TRBD1 tentatively as D gene (6 bases match). The CDR3 region: CASARDTDNSPLHF. The bases read TGTGCCAGCGCCCGGGACACTGATAATTCACCCCTCCACTTT.